A single sample gave rise to the 3 T cell receptor beta chains below, sequenced in a study of neoadjuvant nivolumab and ipilimumab in lung cancer. Sequenced by immunoSEQ multiplex PCR; TCRdb stores in-frame clones only, minus some. The sample has 30,000 or so clones; about 92% are singletons. Sequencing was performed on peripheral blood, taken after neoadjuvant nivolumab, alone or with ipilimumab, at or shortly before surgery. The receptors stem from an adult with non-small cell lung cancer.

The chain couples TRBV5-1 to TRBJ1-1; no reliable D call. The CDR3 has 12 residues. V was pared by 2 bases and J by 7 bases, with 9 bases between. Germline CDR1 SGHRS, CDR2 YFSETQ. CDR3 in DNA: TGCGCCAGCAGCTTAGACGGATATGAAGCTTTCTTT. It translates to CASSLDGYEAFF.

V is TRBV19 and J is TRBJ1-2; D not resolved. Germline V lookup: CDR1 LNHDA, CDR2 SQIVND (reference sequence). The V gene lost 5 bases and the J gene lost 4 bases, with 11 bases spanning the gap. The CDR3 consists of 13 residues. The CDR3 reads CASSSKGSYGYTF. CDR3 DNA: TGTGCCAGTAGTTCGAAGGGATCCTATGGCTACACCTTC. Full variable domain (rest looked up from reference TRBV19 and TRBJ1-2): DGGITQSPKYLFRKEGQNVTLSCEQNLNHDAMYWYRQDPGQGLRLIYYSQIVNDFQKGDIAEGYSVSREKKESFPLTVTSAQKNPTAFYLCASSSKGSYGYTFGSGTRLTVV.

J is TRBJ2-7 and V is TRBV5-1; TRBD1 agrees at 10 bases. The CDR3 totals 14 residues. Trimming cost V 4 bases and J 5 bases; bases outside gene matches: 6. CDR1 is SGHRS, CDR2 YFSETQ, per germline. This chain's CDR3 is CASSTSDRGNEQYF. The CDR3 DNA sequence: TGCGCCAGCAGCACCTCGGACAGGGGGAACGAGCAGTACTTC.